Given below is one T cell receptor (beta chain) in context. The identical CDR3 is also encoded by other nucleotide sequences in the sample. This specimen belongs to a study of blood T cell repertoires in COVID-19. Looking at the study overall: The cDNA or gDNA used as material had been derived from T cells, B-cell-depleted T cells, or PBMCs.

Participants came from some 26 US areas, aged about 18 to 95 years. Cohort assignment relied on participant-reported clinical history. Each recovered donor of Cohort 3 presented with two negative PCRs, clearance, or symptom resolution. Sequenced by immunoSEQ multiplex PCR; TCRdb stores in-frame clones only, minus some. The sample holds over 200,000 clones, about 81% seen once. What was sequenced was PBMCs or T cells enriched from blood (not recorded which). This TCR derives from a man aged 35 to 55 who had recovered from COVID-19.

The CDR3 DNA reads TGTGCCACCAGTGAGGGGAGCTATGGCTACACCTTC. Translated, it gives CATSEGSYGYTF. This rearrangement joins TRBV24-1 to TRBJ1-2; D is ambiguous. Trimming left V 4 bases short and J 4 bases short, with 6 bases between. Germline CDR1 KGHDR, CDR2 SFDVKD. The CDR3 runs to 12 residues.